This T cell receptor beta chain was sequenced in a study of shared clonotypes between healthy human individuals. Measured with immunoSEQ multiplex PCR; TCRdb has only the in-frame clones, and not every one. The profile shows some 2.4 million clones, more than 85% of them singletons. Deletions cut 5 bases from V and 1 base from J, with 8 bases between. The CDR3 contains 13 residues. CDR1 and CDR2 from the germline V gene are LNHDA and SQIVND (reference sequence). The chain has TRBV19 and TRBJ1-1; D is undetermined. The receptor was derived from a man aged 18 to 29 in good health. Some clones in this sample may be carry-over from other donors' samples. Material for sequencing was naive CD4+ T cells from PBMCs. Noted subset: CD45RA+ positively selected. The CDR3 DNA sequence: TGTGCCAGTAGTCTTGGCCAGAACACTGAAGCTTTCTTT. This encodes CASSLGQNTEAFF.